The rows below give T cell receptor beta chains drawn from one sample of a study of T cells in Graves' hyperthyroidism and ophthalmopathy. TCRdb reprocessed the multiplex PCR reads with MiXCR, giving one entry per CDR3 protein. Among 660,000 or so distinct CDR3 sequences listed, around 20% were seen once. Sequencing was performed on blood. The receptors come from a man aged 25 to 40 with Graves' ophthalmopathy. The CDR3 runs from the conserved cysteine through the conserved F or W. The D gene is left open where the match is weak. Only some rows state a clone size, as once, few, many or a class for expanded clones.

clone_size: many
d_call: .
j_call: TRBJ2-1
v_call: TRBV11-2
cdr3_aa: CASSSEGSLNNEQFF
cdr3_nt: TGTGCCAGCAGCTCAGAGGGGTCACTAAACAATGAGCAGTTCTTC

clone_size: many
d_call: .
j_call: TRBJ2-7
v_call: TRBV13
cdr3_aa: CASSLRAGRYEQYF
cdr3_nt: TGTGCCAGCAGCTTACGGGCGGGAAGGTACGAGCAGTACTTC

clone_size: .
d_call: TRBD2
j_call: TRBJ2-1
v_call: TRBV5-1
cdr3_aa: CASSSASGWGNEQFF
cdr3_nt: TGCGCCAGCAGCTCGGCTAGCGGGTGGGGGAATGAGCAGTTCTTC

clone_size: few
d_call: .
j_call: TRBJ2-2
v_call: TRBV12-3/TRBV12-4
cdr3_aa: CASSLRGANTGELFF
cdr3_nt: TGTGCCAGCAGTTTAAGGGGAGCGAACACCGGGGAGCTGTTTTTT

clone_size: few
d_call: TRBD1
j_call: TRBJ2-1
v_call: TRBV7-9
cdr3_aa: CASSPTGGFNEQFF
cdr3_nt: TGTGCCAGCAGCCCGACAGGGGGCTTCAATGAGCAGTTCTTC

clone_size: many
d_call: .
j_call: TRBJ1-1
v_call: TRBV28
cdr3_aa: CASSKGRGAFF
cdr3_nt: TGTGCCAGCAGCAAGGGGCGAGGAGCTTTCTTT

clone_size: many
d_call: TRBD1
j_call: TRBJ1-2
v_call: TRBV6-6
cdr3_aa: CASSYSVRDRGLHMKQTNYGYTF
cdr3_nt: TGTGCCAGCAGTTACTCGGTGAGGGACAGGGGGCTTCATATGAAGCAGACTAACTATGGCTACACCTTC

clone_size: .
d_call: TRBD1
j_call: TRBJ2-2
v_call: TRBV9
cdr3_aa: CASSVEGAVTGELFF
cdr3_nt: TGTGCCAGCAGCGTAGAGGGGGCGGTCACCGGGGAGCTGTTTTTT

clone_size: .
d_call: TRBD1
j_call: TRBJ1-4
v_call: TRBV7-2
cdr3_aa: CASSLTGTGVSTNEKLFF
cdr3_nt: TGTGCCAGCAGCTTAACCGGGACAGGGGTCTCTACTAATGAAAAACTGTTTTTT

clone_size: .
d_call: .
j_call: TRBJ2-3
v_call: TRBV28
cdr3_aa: CASSSPSLGGKKTDTQYF
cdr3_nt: TGTGCCAGCAGTTCCCCCTCATTAGGAGGGAAGAAGACAGATACGCAGTATTTT

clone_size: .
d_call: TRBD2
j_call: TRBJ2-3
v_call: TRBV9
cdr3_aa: CASGLAGDTQYF
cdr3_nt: TGTGCCAGCGGACTAGCAGGCGATACGCAGTATTTT

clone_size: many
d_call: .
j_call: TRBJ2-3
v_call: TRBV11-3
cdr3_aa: CASSSATYRGGRTDTQYF
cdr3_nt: TGTGCCAGCAGCTCCGCTACTTACAGGGGAGGTAGGACAGATACGCAGTATTTT

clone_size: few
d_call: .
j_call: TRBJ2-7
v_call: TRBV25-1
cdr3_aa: CASSDASAYSYEQYF
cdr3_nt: TGTGCCAGCAGTGATGCGTCAGCCTACTCCTACGAGCAGTACTTC

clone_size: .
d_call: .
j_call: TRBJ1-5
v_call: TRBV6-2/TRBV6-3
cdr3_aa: CASSPMGGLNQPQHF
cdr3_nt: TGTGCCAGCAGTCCCATGGGGGGACTCAATCAGCCCCAGCATTTT

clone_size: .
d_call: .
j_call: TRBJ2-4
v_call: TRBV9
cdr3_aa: CASSAGEGKNIQYF
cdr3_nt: TGTGCCAGCAGCGCAGGGGAGGGCAAAAACATTCAGTACTTC

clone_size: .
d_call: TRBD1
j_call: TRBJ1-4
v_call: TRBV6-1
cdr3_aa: CASRGTATNEKLFF
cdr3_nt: TGTGCCAGCAGGGGGACAGCAACTAACGAAAAACTGTTTTTT

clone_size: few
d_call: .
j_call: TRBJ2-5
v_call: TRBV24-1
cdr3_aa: CATSQGHGPSGETQYF
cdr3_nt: TGTGCCACCAGTCAGGGGCATGGGCCTAGTGGAGAGACCCAGTACTTC

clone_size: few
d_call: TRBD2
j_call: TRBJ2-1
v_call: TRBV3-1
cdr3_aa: CASSQDSGGFYNEQFF
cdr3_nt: TGTGCCAGCAGCCAAGACAGCGGGGGCTTCTACAATGAGCAGTTCTTC

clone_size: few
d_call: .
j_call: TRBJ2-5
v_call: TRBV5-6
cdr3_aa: CASSLEYLGEETQYF
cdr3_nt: TGTGCCAGCAGCTTGGAATACTTGGGGGAAGAGACCCAGTACTTC

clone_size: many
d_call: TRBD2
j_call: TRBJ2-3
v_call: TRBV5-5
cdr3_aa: CASSLLAEGTDTQYF
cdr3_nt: TGTGCCAGCAGCTTGCTAGCGGAGGGCACAGATACGCAGTATTTT